This T cell receptor (beta chain) was observed in a study of T cells after yellow fever vaccination. Study-wide findings and caveats: In post-booster samples, most primary-vaccination clones reappeared (96% CD4, 88% CD8). A weaker but faster secondary response was observed, peaking on day 5 versus 15. The study noted that FACS-sorted repertoires could contain abundant clonotypes contaminating from the bulk population.

This clonotype was detected many times. Its antigen is not identified. Germline lookup yields CDR1 DFQATT and CDR2 SNEGSKA (reference sequence). J gave up 4 bases and V 5 bases, and 2 bases lay outside the gene matches. CDR3 size: 13 residues. A 5'RACE template-switching step, the method used to make TCR cDNA, added a universal primer site and UMIs. TCRdb analysed the 5' RACE reads with MiXCR anew, one entry per CDR3 protein. The repertoire holds about 260,000 distinct CDR3 sequences, with about an eighth as singletons. The TCR was taken from a man aged 25-45 years who received the YFV17D yellow fever vaccine. This chain connects TRBV20-1 to TRBJ2-2; 9 bases are a match to TRBD1. This specimen was CD4+ T cells sorted from PBMCs, taken 45 days after the yellow fever booster vaccination. The CDR3 DNA reads as TGCAGTGCTGGGACAGGGTTCACCGGGGAGCTGTTTTTT. Its protein is CSAGTGFTGELFF.